These T cell receptor beta chains were read from a single sample in a study of blood T cell repertoires in COVID-19. Using immunoSEQ multiplex PCR, the repertoire was profiled, and TCRdb retains in-frame clones only, with some absent. The data show fewer than 200,000 clones, about four fifths seen once. The sequenced sample consisted of peripheral blood. Receptors originate from a man aged 60-69 years with acute or convalescent COVID-19. Both conserved end residues are part of each CDR3. D genes are given only for firm matches. The size entry is marked missing in some rows and otherwise reads once, few, many or a size class.

>NA|TRBJ1-1|TRBV4-1|NA
CASSQQDRSTEAFF
TGCGCCAGCAGCCAACAGGACAGAAGCACTGAAGCTTTCTTT
>NA|TRBJ1-1|TRBV9|NA
CASSQNQGNTEAFF
TGTGCCAGCAGCCAAAACCAGGGAAACACTGAAGCTTTCTTT
>NA|TRBJ1-3|TRBV6-5|NA
CATGTGESTIYF
TGTGCCACCGGGACGGGGGAAAGCACCATATATTTT
>NA|TRBJ2-7|TRBV7-9|NA
CASTAGTPSYEQYF
TGTGCCAGCACAGCCGGGACTCCTTCCTACGAGCAGTACTTC
>NA|TRBJ1-2|TRBV30|TRBD1
CAWSPTGTGYTF
TGTGCCTGGAGTCCGACAGGGACTGGCTACACCTTC
>few|TRBJ2-1|TRBV7-9|TRBD2
CASSSGAGTSGRGEQFF
TGTGCCAGCAGCTCGGGGGCCGGGACTAGCGGGAGGGGTGAGCAGTTCTTC
>once|TRBJ1-5|TRBV10-3|NA
CAISEGVNGNQPQHF
TGTGCCATCAGTGAAGGGGTGAACGGCAATCAGCCCCAGCATTTT
>few|TRBJ1-6|TRBV4-3|NA
CASSQARQGRNSPLHF
TGCGCCAGCAGCCAAGCCCGGCAGGGAAGGAATTCACCCCTCCACTTT
>NA|TRBJ1-2|TRBV3-1/TRBV3-2|NA
CASSPQGIGHGYTF
TGTGCCAGCAGCCCCCAGGGGATTGGGCATGGCTACACCTTC
>NA|TRBJ2-3|TRBV29-1|NA
CSVTDPDRGTDTQYF
TGCAGCGTTACGGACCCAGATAGGGGAACAGATACGCAGTATTTT
>NA|TRBJ1-2|TRBV7-2|TRBD1
CASSPTGGYGSYGYTF
TGTGCCAGCAGCCCGACAGGGGGCTACGGGAGCTATGGCTACACCTTC
>NA|TRBJ2-1|TRBV4-3|TRBD1
CASSQDIWDRAYNEQFF
TGCGCCAGCAGCCAAGATATATGGGACAGGGCTTACAATGAGCAGTTCTTC
>few|TRBJ1-6|TRBV7-2|TRBD1
CASSLRGQTRASYNSPLHF
TGTGCCAGCAGCTTAAGGGGGCAGACCCGAGCCTCCTATAATTCACCCCTCCACTTT
>NA|TRBJ2-1|TRBV7-2|NA
CASRPGGPPNEQFF
TGTGCCAGCAGACCCGGCGGGCCACCCAATGAGCAGTTCTTC
>NA|TRBJ2-5|TRBV25-1|NA
CASSEVTVGIETQYF
TGTGCCAGCAGTGAAGTGACAGTTGGGATAGAGACCCAGTACTTC
>NA|TRBJ2-3|TRBV6-5|NA
CASSYGQGSADTQYF
TGTGCCAGCAGTTACGGGCAGGGGAGCGCAGATACGCAGTATTTT
>NA|TRBJ1-1|TRBV6-5|TRBD1
CASSRGVTEAFF
TGTGCCAGCAGCAGGGGGGTCACTGAAGCTTTCTTT
>NA|TRBJ2-1|TRBV2|NA
CASSEDSKKFF
TGTGCCAGCAGTGAAGACAGTAAAAAGTTCTTC
>NA|TRBJ2-3|TRBV4-1|TRBD2
CASSQEREWTDTQYF
TGCGCCAGCAGCCAAGAGCGGGAGTGGACAGATACGCAGTATTTT
>NA|TRBJ1-5|TRBV19|TRBD1
CASSRDRGLMSNQPQHF
TGTGCCAGTAGTAGGGACAGGGGGCTGATGAGCAATCAGCCCCAGCATTTT
>few|TRBJ2-5|TRBV7-2|NA
CASSPNPAQETQYF
TGTGCCAGCAGCCCTAATCCCGCACAAGAGACCCAGTACTTC
>few|TRBJ2-2|TRBV24-1|TRBD1
CATSATPGQGTGELFF
TGTGCCACCAGTGCTACACCGGGACAGGGAACCGGGGAGCTGTTTTTT
>NA|TRBJ2-3|TRBV4-3|NA
CASSQGVAQRTDTQYF
TGCGCCAGCAGCCAAGGTGTAGCGCAACGCACAGATACGCAGTATTTT
>NA|TRBJ2-6|TRBV2|TRBD1
CASSPSRGLGANVLTF
TGTGCCAGCAGTCCTAGCAGGGGGCTTGGGGCCAACGTCCTGACTTTC
>NA|TRBJ2-2|TRBV7-2|TRBD2
CASSWSLAGGHFGGELFF
TGTGCCAGCAGCTGGAGTCTAGCGGGGGGGCACTTTGGCGGGGAGCTGTTTTTT
>few|TRBJ1-5|TRBV3-1/TRBV3-2|NA
CASSHGQINQPQHF
TGTGCCAGCAGCCACGGACAGATCAATCAGCCCCAGCATTTT
>NA|TRBJ2-7|TRBV30|NA
CAWRGQGIPRQYF
TGTGCCTGGAGGGGGCAGGGGATCCCACGACAGTACTTC
>NA|TRBJ2-7|TRBV14|NA
CASSQVDSYEQYF
TGTGCCAGCAGCCAAGTCGACAGCTACGAGCAGTACTTC
>NA|TRBJ2-3|TRBV27|NA
CASTTLYGAGTDTQYF
TGTGCCAGCACCACTCTTTATGGGGCTGGCACAGATACGCAGTATTTT
>few|TRBJ1-6|TRBV4-1|TRBD1
CASSQDSGTGLSPLHF
TGCGCCAGCAGCCAAGATTCTGGGACAGGGCTTTCACCCCTCCACTTT